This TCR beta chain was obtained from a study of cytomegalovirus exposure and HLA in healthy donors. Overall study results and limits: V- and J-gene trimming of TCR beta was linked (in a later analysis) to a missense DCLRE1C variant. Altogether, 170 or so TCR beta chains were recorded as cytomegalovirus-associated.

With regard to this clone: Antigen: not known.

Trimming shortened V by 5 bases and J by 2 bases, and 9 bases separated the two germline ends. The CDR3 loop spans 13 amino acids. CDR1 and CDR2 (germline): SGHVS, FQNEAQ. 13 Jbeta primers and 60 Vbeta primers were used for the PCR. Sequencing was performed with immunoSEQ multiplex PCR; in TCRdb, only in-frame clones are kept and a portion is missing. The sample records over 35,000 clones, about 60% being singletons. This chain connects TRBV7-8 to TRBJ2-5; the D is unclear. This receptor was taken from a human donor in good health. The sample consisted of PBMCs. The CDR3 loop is CASSPIEQETQYF. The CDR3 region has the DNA TGTGCCAGCAGCCCTATCGAGCAAGAGACCCAGTACTTC.